These 26 T cell receptor beta chains were all obtained from the same sample, sequenced in a study of T cell changes during pregnancy in multiple sclerosis. Sequenced by immunoSEQ multiplex PCR; TCRdb stores in-frame clones only, minus some. Of 100,000 or so clones detected, 94% appear once; the ten largest clones hold around 1.8%. Sequencing used peripheral blood, obtained after pregnancy. The source is a female donor in good health, enrolled as a control in a pregnancy study.

The chain recombines TRBV15 with TRBJ2-7; possible D gene TRBD1, 6 bases. Germline assignment: CDR1 LNHNV and CDR2 YYDKDF (reference sequence). This CDR3 region has 14 residues. Trimming removed 5 bases from V and 2 bases from J, with 13 bases in between. The CDR3 is CATSGGWAPYEQYF. In nucleotides, the CDR3 is TGTGCCACCAGCGGGGGCTGGGCGCCCTACGAGCAGTACTTC.

The V gene is TRBV28, the J gene TRBJ2-7; the match to TRBD2 covers 7 bases. Germline lookup yields CDR1 MDHEN and CDR2 SYDVKM. The trim removed 9 bases at V and 5 bases at J, leaving 16 bases unmatched. The CDR3 is 15 residues long. The CDR3 loop is CARVFQRESKHEQYF. The CDR3 DNA sequence: TGTGCCAGGGTATTTCAGCGGGAATCAAAACACGAGCAGTACTTC.

J is TRBJ1-3 and V is TRBV5-4; D remains ambiguous. This CDR3 spans 16 amino acids. The V end lost 2 bases, the J end lost 1 base, and 13 bases lay between the germline ends. Germline CDR1 reads SGHNT; CDR2 reads YYREEE (reference sequence). This chain's CDR3 is CASSFATERSGNTIYF. CDR3 DNA: TGTGCCAGCAGCTTCGCCACGGAGAGGTCTGGAAACACCATATATTTT.

As DNA, the CDR3 is TGTGCCAGCAGCTTAGAAGCTAGATCCACAGATACGCAGTATTTT. Its translation is CASSLEARSTDTQYF. This chain links TRBV7-2 with TRBJ2-3, with D unresolved. Trimming left V 1 base short and J 2 bases short, with 10 bases between. The CDR3 contains 15 residues. Germline V gives CDR1 SGHTA, CDR2 FQGNSA.

This chain's CDR3 is CASSLAHVGLAGSAGELFF. In DNA form, the CDR3 reads TGTGCCAGCAGCTTAGCTCATGTAGGACTAGCGGGATCGGCCGGGGAGCTGTTTTTT. The rearrangement links TRBV7-2 to TRBJ2-2, with 12 bases identical to TRBD2. CDR1 and CDR2 (germline): SGHTA, FQGNSA. The CDR3 runs 19 residues. V shed 0 bases and J 6 bases; nucleotides not matched to a gene: 11.

The rearrangement uses TRBV2 and TRBJ2-1, with D possibly matching TRBD2 (5 bases). Trimming shortened V by 1 base and J by 7 bases, and 20 bases separated the two germline ends. Germline lookup yields CDR1 SNHLY and CDR2 FYNNEI. The CDR3 totals 17 residues. The chain's CDR3 is CASSEVWERYTGNEQFF. CDR3 nucleotide sequence: TGTGCCAGCAGTGAAGTATGGGAGCGGTACACGGGGAATGAGCAGTTCTTC.

The chain joins TRBV6-5 to TRBJ2-5; TRBD1 matches at 7 bases. The CDR3 sequence is 13 residues long. V lost 9 bases, J lost 4 bases, and 8 bases stayed unmatched. Germline V gene data show CDR1 as MNHEY and CDR2 as SVGAGI. The CDR3 region has the DNA TGTGCCAGTGAGAGGGGGCCAGGAGAGACCCAGTACTTC. This gives the protein CASERGPGETQYF.

In nucleotides, the CDR3 is TGTGCCACCGGGACAGGGGGCGGGTACGAGCAGTACTTC. Translation gives CATGTGGGYEQYF. This chain connects TRBV28 to TRBJ2-7; 12 bases match TRBD1. The CDR3 covers 13 residues. V lost 10 bases to trimming and J lost 4 bases; unmatched junction nucleotides: 5. Germline CDR1 is MDHEN and CDR2 is SYDVKM.

V and J are TRBV5-1 and TRBJ2-1, with D possibly being TRBD2 (7 bases). This CDR3 comprises 17 residues. Germline-derived CDR1 and CDR2 are SGHRS and YFSETQ. The V end lost 0 bases, the J end lost 0 bases, and 13 bases lay between the germline ends. The CDR3 sequence: CASSLAIGGLSYNEQFF. CDR3 sequence (DNA): TGCGCCAGCAGCTTGGCCATCGGGGGGCTCTCCTACAATGAGCAGTTCTTC.

V and J are TRBV9 and TRBJ2-1, with 10 bases matching TRBD2. The length of the CDR3 is 15 residues. V was pared by 3 bases and J by 5 bases, with 5 bases of the junction left unmatched. Germline loops: CDR1 SGDLS, CDR2 YYNGEE. CDR3 sequence reads: CASSAGLASHNEQFF. Here the CDR3 DNA reads TGTGCCAGCAGCGCGGGACTAGCGAGCCACAATGAGCAGTTCTTC.

The chain employs TRBV5-5 and TRBJ2-1; 8 bases are a match to TRBD2. Trimming at V came to 2 bases and at J to 7 bases, leaving 8 bases not matched to a gene. The CDR3 length is 15 residues. From germline, CDR1 is SGHKS and CDR2 YYEKEE (reference sequence). The CDR3 reads CASSFEAGAWNEQFF. CDR3 bases: TGTGCCAGCAGCTTTGAAGCGGGAGCTTGGAATGAGCAGTTCTTC.

The rearrangement links TRBV28 to TRBJ1-2, with TRBD1 matching over 8 bases. Per the germline V gene, CDR1 is MDHEN and CDR2 is SYDVKM. CDR3 length: 14 amino acids. The V segment lost 6 bases and the J segment 2 bases; nucleotides outside the gene matches: 5. The CDR3 sequence is CASRGQGLNYGYTF. The CDR3 DNA sequence: TGTGCCAGCAGAGGACAGGGCTTAAACTATGGCTACACCTTC.

This chain links TRBV25-1 with TRBJ1-1, with D possibly TRBD1 on 5 matching bases. The CDR3 is 12 residues long. V was pared by 11 bases and J by 7 bases, with 17 bases between. From germline, CDR1 is MGHDK and CDR2 SYGVNS. Written as DNA, the CDR3 is TGTGCCCCAGGGTTCGTCTGGAGTGAAGCTTTCTTT. Residues: CAPGFVWSEAFF.

The chain employs TRBV5-1 and TRBJ2-7, with a possible D match to TRBD1 (6 bases). Germline assignment: CDR1 SGHRS and CDR2 YFSETQ. The V gene lost 2 bases and the J gene lost 5 bases, with 14 bases spanning the gap. The CDR3 runs 14 residues. Here the CDR3 reads CASSLQGVGNEQYF. The CDR3 region has the DNA TGCGCCAGCAGCTTACAGGGTGTCGGGAACGAGCAGTACTTC.

A few counts support this clone. This chain uses TRBV7-2 with TRBJ2-7; 9 bases are a match to TRBD2. The CDR3 has 14 residues. V dropped 5 bases and J dropped 6; count of bases not matched to a gene: 8. CDR1 SGHTA and CDR2 FQGNSA come from the germline V gene. This chain's CDR3 is CASSLREGTGEQYF. The CDR3 nucleotides are TGTGCCAGCAGCCTGCGGGAGGGGACGGGCGAGCAGTACTTC.

The chain links TRBV5-1 to TRBJ2-2; D is possibly TRBD2 (6 bases). This CDR3 has 15 amino acids. The germline V gene encodes CDR1 SGHRS and CDR2 YFSETQ. Trimming stripped 4 bases from V and 2 bases from J, with 12 bases between. As DNA, the CDR3 is TGCGCCAGCAGCATAAACGGGGGAAACACCGGGGAGCTGTTTTTT. This encodes CASSINGGNTGELFF.

V is TRBV2 and J is TRBJ2-3, with 8 bases aligning to TRBD2. After removal of 5 bases from V and 0 bases from J, the junction contained 4 bases not matched to a gene. CDR3 size: 15 residues. Germline values: CDR1 SNHLY, CDR2 FYNNEI. CDR3 loop: CASSLSGTSTDTQYF. CDR3 nucleotides: TGTGCCAGCAGTCTTAGCGGGACTAGCACAGATACGCAGTATTTT.

The chain carries TRBV5-4 and TRBJ2-1, with 8 bases identical to TRBD2. This CDR3 is 14 amino acids long. CDR1 is SGHNT, CDR2 YYREEE, per germline (reference sequence). V lost 0 bases, J lost 4 bases, and 0 bases stayed unmatched. CDR3 bases: TGTGCCAGCAGCTTGGGACTAGCGTACAATGAGCAGTTCTTC. It translates to CASSLGLAYNEQFF.

This chain uses TRBV6-5 with TRBJ2-1; 10 bases map to TRBD2. The junction had 1 base not matched to a gene; V was cut back by 8 bases and J by 3 bases. Germline V lookup: CDR1 MNHEY, CDR2 SVGAGI. This CDR3 has 13 residues. CDR3 nucleotides: TGTGCCAGCTGGACTAGCGGCTACAATGAGCAGTTCTTC. Translated: CASWTSGYNEQFF.

The gene calls are TRBV7-6 and TRBJ1-2, with D uncertain. Trimming shortened V by 5 bases and J by 8 bases, and 12 bases separated the two germline ends. The CDR3 has 12 residues. Germline V gene sequence: CDR1 SGHVS, CDR2 FNYEAQ. The CDR3 DNA reads TGTGCCAGCAGCGGAAGGACGGGAGGCTACACCTTC. It is translated as CASSGRTGGYTF.

The V call is TRBV15, the J call TRBJ1-1; no reliable D call. This CDR3 has 15 residues. V was cut by 1 base and J by 3 bases, with 12 bases left in between. Germline V gives CDR1 LNHNV, CDR2 YYDKDF (reference sequence). The CDR3 sequence is CATSRGGYGDTEAFF. In DNA, the CDR3 is TGTGCCACCAGCAGAGGAGGGTATGGAGACACTGAAGCTTTCTTT.

This rearrangement joins TRBV19 to TRBJ1-5; 10 nucleotides line up with TRBD1. J gave up 5 bases and V 8 bases, and 3 bases lay outside the gene matches. Germline V gene sequence: CDR1 LNHDA, CDR2 SQIVND (reference sequence). The CDR3 loop spans 13 amino acids. DNA of the CDR3: TGTGCCAGTCGGGACAGGGGATATCAGCCCCAGCATTTT. This gives the protein CASRDRGYQPQHF.

J is TRBJ2-1 and V is TRBV6-5; 11 bases match TRBD2. This CDR3 is 14 amino acids long. Trimming cost V 1 base and J 8 bases; bases outside gene matches: 1. The germline V gene encodes CDR1 MNHEY and CDR2 SVGAGI. Written as DNA, the CDR3 is TGTGCCAGCAGTTACTTGGGACTAGCGGATGAGCAGTTCTTC. It specifies CASSYLGLADEQFF.

The chain couples TRBV2 to TRBJ1-1, with 7 bases identical to TRBD1. Per germline, CDR1 SNHLY and CDR2 FYNNEI. J lost 1 base, V lost 7 bases, and 9 bases had no gene match. The CDR3 has 15 residues. As DNA, the CDR3 is TGTGCCAGCACTAAAACGGGACAGCAGAACACTGAAGCTTTCTTT. This sequence encodes CASTKTGQQNTEAFF. The variable domain in full, with the rest retrieved from reference TRBV2 and TRBJ1-1, is EPEVTQTPSHQVTQMGQEVILRCVPISNHLYFYWYRQILGQKVEFLVSFYNNEISEKSEIFDDQFSVERPDGSNFTLKIRSTKLEDSAMYFCASTKTGQQNTEAFFGQGTRLTVV.

This sequence joins TRBV23-1 and TRBJ2-1; TRBD2 might be the D (6 bases). TRBV23-1 is an open reading frame, and its role is uncertain. With 0 bases removed from V and 6 bases from J, the gap between germline ends came to 18 bases. This CDR3 is 17 amino acids long. The CDR3 reads CASSQSMLAVSGNEQFF. The CDR3, as DNA: TGCGCCAGCAGTCAATCAATGTTAGCGGTCTCTGGCAATGAGCAGTTCTTC.

The rearrangement joins TRBV7-9 to TRBJ2-7; 8 positions agree with TRBD2. The V and J ends lost 7 bases and 5 bases, in that order; junction bases with no gene match: 7. Germline V lookup: CDR1 SEHNR, CDR2 FQNEAQ (reference sequence). This CDR3 is 13 amino acids long. The CDR3 sequence: CASTKRELDEQYF. Here the CDR3 DNA reads TGTGCCAGCACAAAGCGGGAGCTCGACGAGCAGTACTTC.